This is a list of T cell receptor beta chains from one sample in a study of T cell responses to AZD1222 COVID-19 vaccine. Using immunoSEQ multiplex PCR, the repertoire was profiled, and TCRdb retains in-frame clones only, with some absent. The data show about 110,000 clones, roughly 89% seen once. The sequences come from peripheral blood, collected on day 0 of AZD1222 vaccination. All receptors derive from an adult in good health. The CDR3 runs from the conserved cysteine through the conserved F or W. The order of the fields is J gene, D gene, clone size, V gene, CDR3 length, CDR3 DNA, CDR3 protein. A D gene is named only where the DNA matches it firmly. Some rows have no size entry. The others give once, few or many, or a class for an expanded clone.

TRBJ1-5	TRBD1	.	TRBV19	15	TGTGCCAGTAGTATCAAAGGACAGGGAAACCAGCCCCAGCATTTT	CASSIKGQGNQPQHF
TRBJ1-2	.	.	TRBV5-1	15	TGCGCCAGCAGCCCGATGGGCAGGGATGACGCTGGCTACACCTTC	CASSPMGRDDAGYTF
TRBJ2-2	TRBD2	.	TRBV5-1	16	TGCGCCAGCAGCTTGGAGGCGGGGAGGGTCACCGGGGAGCTGTTTTTT	CASSLEAGRVTGELFF
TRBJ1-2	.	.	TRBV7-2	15	TGTGCCAGCAGCTTAGGGTCCAGGGTTTCGCATGGCTACACCTTC	CASSLGSRVSHGYTF
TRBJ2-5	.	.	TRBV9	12	TGTGCCAGCAGCCCGGAGTTCGGCGCACAGTACTTC	CASSPEFGAQYF
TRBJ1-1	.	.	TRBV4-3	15	TGCGCCAGCAGCCAAGAATGGGCTCTAGACACTGAAGCTTTCTTT	CASSQEWALDTEAFF
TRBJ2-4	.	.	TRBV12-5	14	TGTGCTAGTGGTTCCCGACTGGGACCAAACATTCAGTACTTC	CASGSRLGPNIQYF
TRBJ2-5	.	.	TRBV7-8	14	TGTGCCAGCAGCTCAGGCGGGACATTCGAGACCCAGTACTTC	CASSSGGTFETQYF
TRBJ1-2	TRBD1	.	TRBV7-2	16	TGTGCCAGCAGCTTAAGAGGGGGCGGCGCTAACTATGGCTACACCTTC	CASSLRGGGANYGYTF
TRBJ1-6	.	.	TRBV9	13	TGTGCCAGCCGCTCGGGGGGGAATTCACCCCTCCACTTT	CASRSGGNSPLHF
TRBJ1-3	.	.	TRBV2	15	TGTGCCAGCAGACCCTTGTCCAGCTCTGGAAACACCATATATTTT	CASRPLSSSGNTIYF
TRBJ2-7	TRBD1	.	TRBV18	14	TGTGCCAGCTCACCCGGGACAGTAAGGGGCGAGCAGTACTTC	CASSPGTVRGEQYF
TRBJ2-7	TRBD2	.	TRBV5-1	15	TGCGCCAGCAGCTTACCGGGACTATCCTCCTACGAGCAGTACTTC	CASSLPGLSSYEQYF
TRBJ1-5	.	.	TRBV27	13	TGTGCCAGCAGTCCCGTAGACGGGCAGCCCCAGCATTTT	CASSPVDGQPQHF
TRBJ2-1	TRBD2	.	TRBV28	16	TGTGCCAGCAGTCCCTCCGGGACTATCTCCTACAATGAGCAGTTCTTC	CASSPSGTISYNEQFF
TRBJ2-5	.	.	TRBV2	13	TGTGCCAGCCTGCGGCAGGGCCAAGAGACCCAGTACTTC	CASLRQGQETQYF
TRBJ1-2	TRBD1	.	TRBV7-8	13	TGTGCCAGCGCTCTCGGGACAGCGAATGGCTACACCTTC	CASALGTANGYTF
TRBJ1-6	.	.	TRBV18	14	TGTGCCAGCTCACCACCGGGCGGCAATTCACCCCTCCACTTT	CASSPPGGNSPLHF
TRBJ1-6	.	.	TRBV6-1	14	TGTGCCAGCAGTGAAGTTGACGATAATTCACCCCTCCACTTT	CASSEVDDNSPLHF
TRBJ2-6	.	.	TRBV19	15	TGTGCCAGCATCAATACAGGGACCGGGGCCAACGTCCTGACTTTC	CASINTGTGANVLTF
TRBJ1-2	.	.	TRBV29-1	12	TGCAGCGCAGGGACAACTAACTATGGCTACACCTTC	CSAGTTNYGYTF
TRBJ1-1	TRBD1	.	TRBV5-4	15	TGTGCCAGCAGCTCCCAGGGACAGGGGGCGCTGGGAGCTTTCTTT	CASSSQGQGALGAFF
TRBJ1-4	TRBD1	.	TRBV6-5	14	TGTGCCAGCCGCGGACAGGGCCGAAATGAAAAACTGTTTTTT	CASRGQGRNEKLFF
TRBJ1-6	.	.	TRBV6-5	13	TGTGCCAGCCGAAGACAGTCCGATTCACCCCTCCACTTT	CASRRQSDSPLHF
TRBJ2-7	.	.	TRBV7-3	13	TGTGCCAGCAGCTTGACGCCAGCCCACGAGCAGTACTTC	CASSLTPAHEQYF
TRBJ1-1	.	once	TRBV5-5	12	TGTGCCAGCAGCGGGGAGACCACTGAAGCTTTCTTT	CASSGETTEAFF
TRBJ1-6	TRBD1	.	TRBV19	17	TGTGCCAGTAGTATGATGGACAGGGTGCTGACTAATTCACCCCTCCACTTT	CASSMMDRVLTNSPLHF
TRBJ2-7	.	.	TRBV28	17	TGTGCCAGCAGAGCTCCCCCAGCGGCAAACTGGGCGGGGGAGCAGTACTTC	CASRAPPAANWAGEQYF
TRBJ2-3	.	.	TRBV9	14	TGTGCCAGCAGCGTTACGCCGTTCACAGATACGCAGTATTTT	CASSVTPFTDTQYF
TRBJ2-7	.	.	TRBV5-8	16	TGTGCCAGCAGCCCCCTTCCAGGCAGGGGCTCCTACGAGCAGTACTTC	CASSPLPGRGSYEQYF
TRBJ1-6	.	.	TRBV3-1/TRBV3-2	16	TGTGCCAGCAGTTCGACAGGAGTGGGGGCGAGATCACCCCTCCACTTT	CASSSTGVGARSPLHF
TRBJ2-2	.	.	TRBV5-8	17	TGTGCCAGCAGCCGCGGAGGGCAGTTTGTCGACACCGGGGAGCTGTTTTTT	CASSRGGQFVDTGELFF
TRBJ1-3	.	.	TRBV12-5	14	TGTGCTAGTGGGGACACAGCCTCTGGAAACACCATATATTTT	CASGDTASGNTIYF
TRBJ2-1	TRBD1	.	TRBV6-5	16	TGTGCCAGCAGTTACTCGATGGCAGGGGGCCAGAGTGAGCAGTTCTTC	CASSYSMAGGQSEQFF
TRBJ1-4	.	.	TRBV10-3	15	TGTGCCATCAGTGAGGGGGGACTCTCCACCGGAAAACTGTTTTTT	CAISEGGLSTGKLFF
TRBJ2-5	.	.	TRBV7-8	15	TGTGCCAGCAGCTTAATCGGGGGAGGAGGCGAGACCCAGTACTTC	CASSLIGGGGETQYF
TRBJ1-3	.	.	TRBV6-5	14	TGTGCCAGCAGTCGAGCGGGGTCTGGAAACACCATATATTTT	CASSRAGSGNTIYF
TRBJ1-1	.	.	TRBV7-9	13	TGTGCCAGCAGTTCTGTCCAGGACACTGAAGCTTTCTTT	CASSSVQDTEAFF
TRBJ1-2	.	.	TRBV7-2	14	TGTGCCAGCAGCTTAACAGGGCTGAAGTATGGCTACACCTTC	CASSLTGLKYGYTF
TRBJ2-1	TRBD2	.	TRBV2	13	TGTGCCAGCAAGCTAGCGGGGTACAATGAGCAGTTCTTC	CASKLAGYNEQFF
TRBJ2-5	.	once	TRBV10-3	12	TGTGCCATCAGTGAGGGGGGAGAGACCCAGTACTTC	CAISEGGETQYF